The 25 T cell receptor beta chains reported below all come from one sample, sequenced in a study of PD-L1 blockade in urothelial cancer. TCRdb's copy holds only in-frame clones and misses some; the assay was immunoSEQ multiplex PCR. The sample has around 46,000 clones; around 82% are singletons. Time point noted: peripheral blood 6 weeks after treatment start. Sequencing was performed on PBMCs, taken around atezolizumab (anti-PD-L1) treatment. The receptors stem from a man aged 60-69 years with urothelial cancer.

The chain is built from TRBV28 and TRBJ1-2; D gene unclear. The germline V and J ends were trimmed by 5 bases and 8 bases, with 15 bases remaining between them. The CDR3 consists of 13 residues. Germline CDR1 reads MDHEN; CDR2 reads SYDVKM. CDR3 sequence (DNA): TGTGCCAGCAGTCCTCAAAGTTGGGCCGGCTACACCTTC. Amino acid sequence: CASSPQSWAGYTF.

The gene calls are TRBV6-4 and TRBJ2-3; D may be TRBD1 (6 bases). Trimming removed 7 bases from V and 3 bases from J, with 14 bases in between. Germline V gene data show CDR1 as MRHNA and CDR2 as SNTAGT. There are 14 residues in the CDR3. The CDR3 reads CASKQGPGTDTQYF. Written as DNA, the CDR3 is TGTGCCAGCAAACAGGGCCCCGGGACAGATACGCAGTATTTT.

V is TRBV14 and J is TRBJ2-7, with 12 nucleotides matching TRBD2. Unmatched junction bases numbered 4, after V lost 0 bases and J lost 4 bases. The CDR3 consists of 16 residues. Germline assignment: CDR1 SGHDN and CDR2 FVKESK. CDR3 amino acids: CASSQDFGLAGYEQYF. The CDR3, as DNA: TGTGCCAGCAGCCAAGATTTCGGACTAGCGGGATACGAGCAGTACTTC.

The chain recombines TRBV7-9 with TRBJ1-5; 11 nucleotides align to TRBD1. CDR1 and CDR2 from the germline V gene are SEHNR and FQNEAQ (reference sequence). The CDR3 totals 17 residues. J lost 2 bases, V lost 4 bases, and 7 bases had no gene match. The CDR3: CASSSGQGGKGNQPQHF. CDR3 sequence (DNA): TGTGCCAGCAGCTCGGGACAGGGGGGAAAAGGCAATCAGCCCCAGCATTTT.

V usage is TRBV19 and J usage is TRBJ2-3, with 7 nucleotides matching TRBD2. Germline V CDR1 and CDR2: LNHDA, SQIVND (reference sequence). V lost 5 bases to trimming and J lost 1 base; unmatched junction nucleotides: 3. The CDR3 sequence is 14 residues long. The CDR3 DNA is TGTGCCAGTAGTGACCGGGGGGGCACAGATACGCAGTATTTT. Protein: CASSDRGGTDTQYF.

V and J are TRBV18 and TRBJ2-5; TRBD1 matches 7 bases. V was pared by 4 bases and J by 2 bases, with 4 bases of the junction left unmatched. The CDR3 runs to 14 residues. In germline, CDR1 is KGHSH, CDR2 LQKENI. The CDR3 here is CASSRTGRQETQYF. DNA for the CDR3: TGTGCCAGCTCACGGACAGGTAGACAAGAGACCCAGTACTTC.

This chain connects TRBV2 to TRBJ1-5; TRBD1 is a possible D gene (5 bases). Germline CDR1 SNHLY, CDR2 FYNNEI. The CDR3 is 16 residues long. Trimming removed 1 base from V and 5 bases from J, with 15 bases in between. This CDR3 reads CASSEGGRRGDQPQHF. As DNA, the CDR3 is TGTGCCAGCAGTGAAGGCGGACGGAGGGGAGATCAGCCCCAGCATTTT.

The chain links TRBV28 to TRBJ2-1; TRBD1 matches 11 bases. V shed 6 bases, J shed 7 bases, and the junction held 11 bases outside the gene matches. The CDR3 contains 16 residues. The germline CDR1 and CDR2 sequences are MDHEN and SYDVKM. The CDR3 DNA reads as TGTGCCAGCAGCCCCCTCGGACAGGGGGCTTGGAATGAGCAGTTCTTC. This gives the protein CASSPLGQGAWNEQFF.

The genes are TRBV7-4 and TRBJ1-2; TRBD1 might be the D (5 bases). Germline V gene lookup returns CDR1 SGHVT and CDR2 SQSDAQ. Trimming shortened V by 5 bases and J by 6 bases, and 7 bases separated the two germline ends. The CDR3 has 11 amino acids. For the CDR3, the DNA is TGTGCCAGCAGCGTCAGGGATGGCTACACCTTC. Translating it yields CASSVRDGYTF.

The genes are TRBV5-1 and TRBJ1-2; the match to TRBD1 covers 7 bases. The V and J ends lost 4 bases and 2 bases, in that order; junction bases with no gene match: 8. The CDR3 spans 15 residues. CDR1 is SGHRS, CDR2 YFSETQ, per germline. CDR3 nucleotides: TGCGCCAGCAGCCCCACAGGGGATGTGAACTATGGCTACACCTTC. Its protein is CASSPTGDVNYGYTF.

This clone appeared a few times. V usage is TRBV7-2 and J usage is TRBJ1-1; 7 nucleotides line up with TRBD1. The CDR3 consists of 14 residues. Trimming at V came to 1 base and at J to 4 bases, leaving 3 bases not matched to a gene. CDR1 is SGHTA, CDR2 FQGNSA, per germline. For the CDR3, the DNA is TGTGCCAGCAGCTTAGTACAGGGGCCCACTGAAGCTTTCTTT. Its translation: CASSLVQGPTEAFF.

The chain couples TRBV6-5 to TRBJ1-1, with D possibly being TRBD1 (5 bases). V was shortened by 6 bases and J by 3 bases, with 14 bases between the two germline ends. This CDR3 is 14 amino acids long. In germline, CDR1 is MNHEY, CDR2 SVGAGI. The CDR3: CASRMAGKDTEAFF. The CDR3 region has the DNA TGTGCCAGCAGAATGGCAGGGAAGGACACTGAAGCTTTCTTT.

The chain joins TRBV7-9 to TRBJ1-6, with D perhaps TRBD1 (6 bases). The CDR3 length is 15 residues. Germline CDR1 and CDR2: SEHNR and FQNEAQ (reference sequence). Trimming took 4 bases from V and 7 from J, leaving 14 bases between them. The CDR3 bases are TGTGCCAGCAGCTGGGGCAGGGGATCCAATTCACCCCTCCACTTT. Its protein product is CASSWGRGSNSPLHF.

The CDR3 sequence: CASSPSGSYEQYF. As DNA, the CDR3 is TGTGCCAGCTCACCAAGCGGTAGCTACGAGCAGTACTTC. The chain links TRBV18 to TRBJ2-7, with D possibly matching TRBD2 (5 bases). CDR3 size: 13 residues. From germline, CDR1 is KGHSH and CDR2 LQKENI. Trimming shortened V by 2 bases and J by 3 bases, and 8 bases separated the two germline ends.

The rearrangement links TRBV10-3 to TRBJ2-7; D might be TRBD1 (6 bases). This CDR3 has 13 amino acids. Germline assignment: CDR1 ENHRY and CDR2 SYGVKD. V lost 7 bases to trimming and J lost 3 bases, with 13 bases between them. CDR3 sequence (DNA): TGTGCCATCATGGAGAGGGGGAACTACGAGCAGTACTTC. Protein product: CAIMERGNYEQYF.

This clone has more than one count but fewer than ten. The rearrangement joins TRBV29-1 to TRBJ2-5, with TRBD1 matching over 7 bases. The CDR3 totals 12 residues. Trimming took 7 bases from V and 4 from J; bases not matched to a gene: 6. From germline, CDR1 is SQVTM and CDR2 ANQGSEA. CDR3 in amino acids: CSGRDSRETQYF. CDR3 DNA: TGCAGCGGCCGGGACAGCCGAGAGACCCAGTACTTC. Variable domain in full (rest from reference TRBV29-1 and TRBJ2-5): SAVISQKPSRDICQRGTSLTIQCQVDSQVTMMFWYRQQPGQSLTLIATANQGSEATYESGFVIDKFPISRPNLTFSTLTVSNMSPEDSSIYLCSGRDSRETQYFGPGTRLLVL.

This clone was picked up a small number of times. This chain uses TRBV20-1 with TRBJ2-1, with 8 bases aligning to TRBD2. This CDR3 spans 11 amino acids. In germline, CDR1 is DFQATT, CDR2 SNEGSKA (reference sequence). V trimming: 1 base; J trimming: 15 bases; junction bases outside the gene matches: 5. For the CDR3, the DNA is TGCAGTGCTAGAGCCGGGACTAGTATGTTCTTC. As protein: CSARAGTSMFF.

The CDR3 DNA reads TGTGCCAGCAGCCCAGGCAGGGGAAGCACTGAAGCTTTCTTT. Residues: CASSPGRGSTEAFF. This rearrangement joins TRBV13 to TRBJ1-1; a weak D match, TRBD1 (6 bases). Germline CDR1 PRHDT, CDR2 FYEKMQ (reference sequence). CDR3 length: 14 residues. Deletions cut 5 bases from V and 4 bases from J, with 14 bases between.

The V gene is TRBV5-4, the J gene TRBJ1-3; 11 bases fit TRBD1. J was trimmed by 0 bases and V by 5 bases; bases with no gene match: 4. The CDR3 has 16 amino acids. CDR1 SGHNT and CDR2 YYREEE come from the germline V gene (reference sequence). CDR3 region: CASSPGTGGSGNTIYF. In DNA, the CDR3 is TGTGCCAGCAGTCCCGGGACAGGGGGCTCTGGAAACACCATATATTTT.

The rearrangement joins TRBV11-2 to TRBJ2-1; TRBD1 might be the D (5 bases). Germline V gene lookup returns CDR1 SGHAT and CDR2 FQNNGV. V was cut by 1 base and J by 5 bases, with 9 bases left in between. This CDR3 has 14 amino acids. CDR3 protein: CASSLVTGDNEQFF. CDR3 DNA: TGTGCCAGCAGCTTAGTTACAGGAGACAATGAGCAGTTCTTC. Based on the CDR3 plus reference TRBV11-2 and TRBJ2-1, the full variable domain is EAGVAQSPRYKIIEKRQSVAFWCNPISGHATLYWYQQILGQGPKLLIQFQNNGVVDDSQLPKDRFSAERLKGVDSTLKIQPAKLEDSAVYLCASSLVTGDNEQFFGPGTRLTVL.

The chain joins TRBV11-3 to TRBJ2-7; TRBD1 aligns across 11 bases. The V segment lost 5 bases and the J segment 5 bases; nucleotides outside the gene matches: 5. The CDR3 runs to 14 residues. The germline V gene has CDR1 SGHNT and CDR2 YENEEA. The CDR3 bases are TGTGCCAGCAGCGAAAGGACAGGGGGCAACGAGCAGTACTTC. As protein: CASSERTGGNEQYF.

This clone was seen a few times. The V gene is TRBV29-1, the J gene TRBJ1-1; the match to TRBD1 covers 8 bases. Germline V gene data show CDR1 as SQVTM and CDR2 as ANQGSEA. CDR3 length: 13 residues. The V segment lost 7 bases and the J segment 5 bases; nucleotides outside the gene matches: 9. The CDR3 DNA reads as TGCAGCGCTGGACAGGGTTCGAAAACTGAAGCTTTCTTT. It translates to CSAGQGSKTEAFF.

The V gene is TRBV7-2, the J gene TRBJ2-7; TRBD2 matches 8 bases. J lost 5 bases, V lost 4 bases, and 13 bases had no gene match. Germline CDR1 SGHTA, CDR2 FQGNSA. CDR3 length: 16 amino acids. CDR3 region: CASSSRRAGVVDEQYF. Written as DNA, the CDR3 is TGTGCCAGCAGCTCCCGCCGAGCGGGGGTAGTCGACGAGCAGTACTTC.

CDR3 protein: CASSSDDRGGPQHF. CDR3 DNA: TGTGCCAGCAGTTCCGACGACAGGGGGGGGCCCCAGCATTTT. The rearrangement links TRBV27 to TRBJ1-5; TRBD1 agrees at 9 bases. The CDR3 has 14 residues. CDR1 is MNHEY and CDR2 is SMNVEV in the germline V gene (reference sequence). The V and J ends lost 4 bases and 9 bases, in that order; junction bases with no gene match: 7.

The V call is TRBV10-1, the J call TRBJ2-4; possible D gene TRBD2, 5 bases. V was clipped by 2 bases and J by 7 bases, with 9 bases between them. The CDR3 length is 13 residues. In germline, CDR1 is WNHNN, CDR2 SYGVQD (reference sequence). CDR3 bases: TGCGCCAGCAGTGAGAGGAGAGGGAACATTCAGTACTTC. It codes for CASSERRGNIQYF.